Following are 2 T cell receptor beta chains from one sample sequenced in a study of cytomegalovirus exposure and HLA in healthy donors. The study ran its PCR with 60 Vbeta and 13 Jbeta primers. TCRdb's table, derived via immunoSEQ multiplex PCR, lists solely in-frame clones and lacks some. The data contain around 160,000 clones, around 68% of them singletons. The sample taken for sequencing was PBMCs. The source is a man aged 50 or older in good health and CMV-seronegative.

J is TRBJ1-6 and V is TRBV18; 8 bases are a match to TRBD1. J gave up 7 bases and V 4 bases, and 9 bases lay outside the gene matches. The germline V gene has CDR1 KGHSH and CDR2 LQKENI. The CDR3 contains 16 residues. CDR3 in DNA: TGTGCCAGCTCACTACCAGGGGGCGCGGGGAATTCACCCCTCCACTTT. Translating gives CASSLPGGAGNSPLHF.

The count of this clone is one. The chain joins TRBV7-9 to TRBJ1-2; D is unresolved. The CDR3 is 12 residues long. The germline gives CDR1 SEHNR, CDR2 FQNEAQ (reference sequence). The V end lost 1 base, the J end lost 5 bases, and 5 bases lay between the germline ends. The CDR3 spells CASSLGEYGYTF. CDR3 nucleotide sequence: TGTGCCAGCAGCTTAGGAGAGTATGGCTACACCTTC.